The 25 T cell receptor beta chains below come from one sample, sequenced in a study of regulatory T cells in long-lasting Graves disease. The time point denotes: persistent/refractory GD, antithyroid drugs over 5 years with positive TRAb. Generation of the TCR library employed RNA extracted from PBMCs. Relying on iRepertoire HTBI primers and Arm-PCR of CDR3 regions, the team built TCR beta libraries. Via MiXCR, TCRdb re-called the multiplex PCR reads, giving one row per CDR3 protein. The data show around 400,000 distinct CDR3 sequences, roughly 23% seen once. The material was peripheral blood mononuclear cells (PBMCs), obtained when the disease was refractory, from a patient treated with antithyroid drugs. These TCRs come from a female donor with Graves disease.

This clonotype has at least ten counts. The V and J genes are TRBV5-1 and TRBJ1-1; 10 bases match TRBD1. Germline V gene lookup returns CDR1 SGHRS and CDR2 YFSETQ. The CDR3 consists of 15 residues. V gave up 6 bases and J gave up 4 bases; unmatched junction bases: 9. CDR3 sequence: CASNSRQGASTEAFF. CDR3 in DNA: TGCGCCAGCAACTCCCGACAGGGGGCGAGCACTGAAGCTTTCTTT.

This clonotype was observed many times. V gene TRBV28 combines with J gene TRBJ2-7; D possibly corresponds to TRBD2 (7 bases). This CDR3 spans 15 amino acids. V lost 7 bases and J lost 2, with 18 bases in between. CDR1 is MDHEN, CDR2 SYDVKM, per germline. For the CDR3, the DNA is TGTGCCAGCATGCGAGGGGGTGGGGGGGCCTACGAGCAGTACTTC. It yields the protein CASMRGGGGAYEQYF.

This clonotype was counted at least ten times. V is TRBV2 and J is TRBJ1-2, with a weak D call TRBD1 (6 bases). The germline CDR1 and CDR2 sequences are SNHLY and FYNNEI. Deletions cut 7 bases from V and 3 bases from J, with 15 bases between. CDR3 length equals 14 residues. The CDR3 loop reads CASTQGGGDYGYTF. DNA of the CDR3: TGTGCCAGCACCCAAGGGGGGGGCGACTATGGCTACACCTTC.

V usage is TRBV7-9 and J usage is TRBJ1-4; maybe TRBD1 (5 bases). V was cut by 0 bases and J by 8 bases, with 10 bases left in between. Looked up from germline, CDR1 is SEHNR and CDR2 is FQNEAQ (reference sequence). CDR3 length: 14 amino acids. The CDR3 DNA is TGTGCCAGCAGCTTAGCGGTGGGGGTCGAAAAACTGTTTTTT. Its protein product is CASSLAVGVEKLFF. The whole variable domain, remainder taken from reference TRBV7-9 and TRBJ1-4, is DTGVSQNPRHKITKRGQNVTFRCDPISEHNRLYWYRQTLGQGPEFLTYFQNEAQLEKSRLLSDRFSAERPKGSFSTLEIQRTEQGDSAMYLCASSLAVGVEKLFFGSGTQLSVL.

There are a few counts of this clonotype. The chain carries TRBV7-2 and TRBJ1-5; weak D call: TRBD1 (5 bases). The V and J ends lost 4 bases and 4 bases respectively, with 17 bases between them. The CDR3 is 16 residues long. The V gene's germline CDR1 is SGHTA and CDR2 FQGNSA. The CDR3 here is CASSCCYSPGNQPQHF. CDR3 nucleotides: TGTGCCAGCAGCTGCTGTTACAGCCCAGGGAATCAGCCCCAGCATTTT.

In its sample, this clonotype was seen many times. The J gene is TRBJ1-2, the V gene TRBV6-1; the D is unclear. Germline values: CDR1 MNHNS, CDR2 SASEGT. This CDR3 region has 14 residues. Deletions cut 8 bases from V and 2 bases from J, with 15 bases between. The DNA of the CDR3 is TGTGCCAGCTCGAAGGAACCCCTCAACTATGGCTACACCTTC. Protein product: CASSKEPLNYGYTF.

In its sample, this clonotype was seen a few times. This chain joins TRBV24-1 and TRBJ2-7, with 7 bases lining up with TRBD2. V lost 1 base, J lost 0 bases, and 5 bases stayed unmatched. CDR1 and CDR2 (germline): KGHDR, SFDVKD. This CDR3 is 16 amino acids long. CDR3 amino acids: CATSDFQRTSSYEQYF. The DNA for the CDR3 is TGTGCCACCAGTGATTTCCAGCGGACTAGCTCCTACGAGCAGTACTTC.

About this clonotype: The germline gene is not matched at one end of the junction; a read error may be the cause. The genes are TRBV13 and TRBJ1-1, with 7 bases that match TRBD1. The CDR3 sequence is 14 residues long. CDR1 is PRHDT and CDR2 is FYEKMQ in the germline V gene (reference sequence). The CDR3 spells CASSYGTANAEAFF. CDR3 DNA sequence: TGTGCCAGCAGCTACGGGACAGCGAACGCTGAAGCTTTCTTT.

This clonotype has more than one count but fewer than ten. J is TRBJ1-5 and V is TRBV20-1, with D perhaps TRBD1 (6 bases). The germline V gene encodes CDR1 DFQATT and CDR2 SNEGSKA (reference sequence). The CDR3 sequence is 14 residues long. Deletions cut 3 bases from V and 3 bases from J, with 12 bases between. CDR3 amino acids: CSASRGPPNQPQHF. The DNA of the CDR3 is TGCAGTGCTAGCCGGGGGCCCCCCAATCAGCCCCAGCATTTT.

The sample holds many counts of this clonotype. DNA of the CDR3: TGCAGTGCTATCGGGACTAGCTACGAGCAGTACTTC. Translated: CSAIGTSYEQYF. The rearrangement uses TRBV20-1 and TRBJ2-7, with TRBD2 identical over 8 bases. This CDR3 is built from 12 residues. Germline CDR1 is DFQATT and CDR2 is SNEGSKA (reference sequence). With 4 bases clipped from V and 3 bases from J, the junction kept 2 bases outside the gene matches.

This clonotype was counted at least ten times. This rearrangement joins TRBV28 to TRBJ1-3, with no clear D. This CDR3 spans 14 amino acids. Trimming cost V 3 bases and J 2 bases, with 8 bases left between them. Germline V gene lookup returns CDR1 MDHEN and CDR2 SYDVKM. CDR3 DNA: TGTGCCAGCAGTTTTCTGGTTCCTGGAAACACCATATATTTT. This translates into CASSFLVPGNTIYF.

This clonotype was detected only a few times. The chain employs TRBV7-9 and TRBJ2-7; the match to TRBD2 covers 7 bases. CDR1 is SEHNR, CDR2 FQNEAQ, per germline (reference sequence). Unmatched junction bases numbered 13, after V lost 9 bases and J lost 5 bases. The CDR3 sequence is 14 residues long. The CDR3 coding sequence is TGTGCCAGTGCCCCCCCGGCGGGAGAAAACGAGCAGTACTTC. This sequence encodes CASAPPAGENEQYF.

V gene TRBV19 combines with J gene TRBJ1-5; a weak D match, TRBD1 (6 bases). V was pared by 6 bases and J by 4 bases, with 16 bases between. Germline CDR1 and CDR2: LNHDA and SQIVND (reference sequence). The length of the CDR3 is 15 residues. The CDR3 protein is CASRVRTEPNQPQHF. In nucleotides, the CDR3 is TGTGCCAGTAGAGTCCGGACAGAACCGAATCAGCCCCAGCATTTT. Based on the CDR3 plus reference TRBV19 and TRBJ1-5, the full variable domain is DGGITQSPKYLFRKEGQNVTLSCEQNLNHDAMYWYRQDPGQGLRLIYYSQIVNDFQKGDIAEGYSVSREKKESFPLTVTSAQKNPTAFYLCASRVRTEPNQPQHFGDGTRLSIL.

The table lists this clonotype with many counts. The rearrangement uses TRBV29-1 and TRBJ1-5; TRBD1 is a possible D gene (5 bases). The germline CDR1 and CDR2 sequences are SQVTM and ANQGSEA. Trimming shortened V by 5 bases and J by 4 bases, and 12 bases separated the two germline ends. This CDR3 is 13 amino acids long. The CDR3 protein is CSVSQGVNQPQHF. The CDR3 DNA reads as TGCAGCGTTAGCCAAGGGGTTAATCAGCCCCAGCATTTT. The full variable domain, completed using reference TRBV29-1 and TRBJ1-5, is SAVISQKPSRDICQRGTSLTIQCQVDSQVTMMFWYRQQPGQSLTLIATANQGSEATYESGFVIDKFPISRPNLTFSTLTVSNMSPEDSSIYLCSVSQGVNQPQHFGDGTRLSIL.

A remark on this clonotype: It may be a read error: a sequence one base away is much more abundant. This sequence joins TRBV27 and TRBJ1-6; 11 nucleotides agree with TRBD1. Germline CDR1 and CDR2: MNHEY and SMNVEV (reference sequence). CDR3 size: 16 residues. CDR3: CASSLDRGPYNPPLHF. The CDR3 DNA reads TGTGCCAGCAGCTTGGACAGGGGGCCCTATAATCCACCCCTCCACTTT.

The gene calls are TRBV6-1 and TRBJ2-3, with 7 bases identical to TRBD2. Germline lookup yields CDR1 MNHNS and CDR2 SASEGT. This CDR3 spans 14 amino acids. Trimming cost V 7 bases and J 0 bases; bases outside gene matches: 4. The CDR3 protein is CASNRLASTDTQYF. As DNA, the CDR3 is TGTGCCAGCAATAGACTAGCTAGCACAGATACGCAGTATTTT.

This chain joins TRBV30 and TRBJ1-1; D not certain. V lost 2 bases and J 0 bases, leaving 10 bases between the germline ends. Germline CDR1 and CDR2: GTSNPN and SVGIG (reference sequence). The CDR3 is 14 residues long. CDR3 nucleotide sequence: TGTGCCTGGAGTCCCGCAGGCCTGAACACTGAAGCTTTCTTT. This translates into CAWSPAGLNTEAFF.

The chain joins TRBV20-1 to TRBJ2-6, with D perhaps assigned TRBD1 or TRBD2 (5 bases each). Germline CDR1 reads DFQATT; CDR2 reads SNEGSKA (reference sequence). The CDR3 length is 15 residues. Trimming pared 6 bases from V and 0 bases from J, leaving 12 bases between. The CDR3 here is CSAMGDRSGANVLTF. As DNA, the CDR3 is TGCAGTGCCATGGGGGACCGCTCTGGGGCCAACGTCCTGACTTTC.

This clonotype was detected a few times. The chain uses TRBV27 and TRBJ2-6; D not certain. This CDR3 has 15 amino acids. Germline CDR1 MNHEY, CDR2 SMNVEV (reference sequence). V was cut by 7 bases and J by 0 bases, with 10 bases left in between. The CDR3 coding sequence is TGTGCCAGCAAGACGTTTTACTCTGGGGCCAACGTCCTGACTTTC. Encoded protein: CASKTFYSGANVLTF. Together with reference TRBV27 and TRBJ2-6, the CDR3 gives the full variable domain: EAQVTQNPRYLITVTGKKLTVTCSQNMNHEYMSWYRQDPGLGLRQIYYSMNVEVTDKGDVPEGYKVSRKEKRNFPLILESPSPNQTSLYFCASKTFYSGANVLTFGAGSRLTVL.

This clonotype was recorded at least ten times. The rearrangement links TRBV11-2 to TRBJ2-7; 13 bases line up with TRBD2. Germline CDR1 is SGHAT and CDR2 is FQNNGV. The CDR3 spans 16 residues. J was trimmed by 2 bases and V by 5 bases; bases with no gene match: 6. CDR3 sequence (DNA): TGTGCCAGCAGCCACGGACTAGCGGGAGTTACCTACGAGCAGTACTTC. This codes for CASSHGLAGVTYEQYF.

This clonotype showed up many times. This chain joins TRBV28 and TRBJ1-2; D uncertain. The CDR3 sequence is 14 residues long. Germline CDR1 and CDR2: MDHEN and SYDVKM. V dropped 2 bases and J dropped 4 bases, with 11 bases sitting between them. The CDR3 coding sequence is TGTGCCAGCAGTTTAGTACGGGCCCGCTATGGCTACACCTTC. Translated, it gives CASSLVRARYGYTF.

This clonotype turned up a few times. The rearrangement joins TRBV7-9 to TRBJ2-7; 10 bases are a match to TRBD1. CDR1 is SEHNR, CDR2 FQNEAQ, per germline (reference sequence). The CDR3 spans 16 residues. V was clipped by 1 base and J by 1 base; unmatched bases: 4. CDR3 protein: CASSLGGTGASYEQYF. CDR3 nucleotide sequence: TGTGCCAGCAGCTTAGGTGGGACAGGGGCTTCCTACGAGCAGTACTTC.

Remarks on this clonotype: Relative to the germline gene, one junction end is altered; a read error may explain this. The V gene is TRBV27, the J gene TRBJ1-2; 8 positions match TRBD1. The CDR3 spans 15 residues. From germline, CDR1 is MNHEY and CDR2 SMNVEV (reference sequence). CDR3 nucleotides: TGTGCCAGCAGTTTATATCCGACAGGGGCCTATGGCTGCACCTTC. Translating gives CASSLYPTGAYGCTF.

The rearrangement joins TRBV18 to TRBJ2-7; a weak D match, TRBD1 (6 bases). The germline CDR1 and CDR2 sequences are KGHSH and LQKENI. The CDR3 extends over 14 amino acids. V gave up 3 bases and J gave up 5 bases, with 14 bases separating them. CDR3 loop: CASSPVTGSDEQYF. The CDR3 region has the DNA TGTGCCAGCTCACCGGTCACAGGGAGTGACGAGCAGTACTTC.

This clonotype was found many times. The chain carries TRBV29-1 and TRBJ2-5, with 8 bases identical to TRBD2. Germline CDR1 is SQVTM and CDR2 is ANQGSEA. V lost 6 bases and J lost 4; bases outside the gene matches: 10. The CDR3 is 14 amino acids. In DNA, the CDR3 is TGCAGCGTCGAAATTGGACTAGCTTCAGAGACCCAGTACTTC. This encodes CSVEIGLASETQYF. Full variable domain (rest looked up from reference TRBV29-1 and TRBJ2-5): SAVISQKPSRDICQRGTSLTIQCQVDSQVTMMFWYRQQPGQSLTLIATANQGSEATYESGFVIDKFPISRPNLTFSTLTVSNMSPEDSSIYLCSVEIGLASETQYFGPGTRLLVL.